Detailed here is one TCR beta chain. This entry comes from a study of memory CD4+ T cells and cytomegalovirus serostatus. Background on the study: This sample comes from healthy Belgian adults, about nine CMV seropositive, under 25 seronegative.

The sort gate was single viable CD3+CD4+CD8-CD45RO+ cells for memory CD4+ T cells. Serostatus was set by detecting CMV pp150, pp28, p38, p52 IgG. The V and J ends lost 4 bases and 1 base respectively, with 17 bases between them. The CDR3 loop spans 16 amino acids. CDR1 and CDR2 (germline): SGHNT, YYREEE (reference sequence). Repertoires were generated with immunoSEQ multiplex PCR, while TCRdb's copy carries only in-frame clones and drops some. This table has roughly 45,000 clones, roughly 73% appearing once. V usage is TRBV5-4 and J usage is TRBJ1-2; D gene ambiguous. The sequence was collected from an adult in good health and CMV-seronegative. Sequencing was performed on memory CD4+ T cells from blood. In nucleotides, the CDR3 is TGTGCCAGCAGCCTCGCAGCACAGTCTTTTAACTATGGCTACACCTTC. Translated, it gives CASSLAAQSFNYGYTF.